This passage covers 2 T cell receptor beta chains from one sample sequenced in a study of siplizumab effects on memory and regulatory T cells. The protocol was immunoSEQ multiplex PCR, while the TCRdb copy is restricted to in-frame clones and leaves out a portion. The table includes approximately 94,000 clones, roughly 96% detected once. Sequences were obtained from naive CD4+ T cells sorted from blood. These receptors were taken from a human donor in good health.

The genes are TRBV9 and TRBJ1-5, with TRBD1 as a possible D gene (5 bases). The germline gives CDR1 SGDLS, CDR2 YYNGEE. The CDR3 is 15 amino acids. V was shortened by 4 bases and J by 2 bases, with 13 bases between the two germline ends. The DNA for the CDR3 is TGTGCCAGCAGCACGGGACCCTTGGGCAATCAGCCCCAGCATTTT. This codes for CASSTGPLGNQPQHF.

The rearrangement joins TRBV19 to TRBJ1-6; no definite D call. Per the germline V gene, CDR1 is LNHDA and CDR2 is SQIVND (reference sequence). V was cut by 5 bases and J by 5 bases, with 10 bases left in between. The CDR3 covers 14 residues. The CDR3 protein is CASSHPSHNSPLHF. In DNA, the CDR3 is TGTGCCAGTAGTCACCCCAGTCATAATTCACCCCTCCACTTT.